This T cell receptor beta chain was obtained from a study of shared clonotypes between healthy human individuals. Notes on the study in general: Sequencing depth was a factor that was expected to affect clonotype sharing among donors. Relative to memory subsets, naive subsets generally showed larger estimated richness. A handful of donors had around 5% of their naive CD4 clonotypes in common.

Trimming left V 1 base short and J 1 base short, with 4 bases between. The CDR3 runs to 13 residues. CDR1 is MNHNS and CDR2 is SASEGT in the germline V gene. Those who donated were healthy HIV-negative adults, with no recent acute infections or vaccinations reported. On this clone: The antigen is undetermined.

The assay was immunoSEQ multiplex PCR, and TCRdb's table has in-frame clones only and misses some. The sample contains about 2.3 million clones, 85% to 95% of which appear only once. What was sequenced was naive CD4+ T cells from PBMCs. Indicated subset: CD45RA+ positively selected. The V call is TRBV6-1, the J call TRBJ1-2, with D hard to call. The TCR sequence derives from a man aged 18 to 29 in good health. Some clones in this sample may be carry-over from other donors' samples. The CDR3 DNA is TGTGCCAGCAGTGAAGGGTATAACTATGGCTACACCTTC. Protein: CASSEGYNYGYTF.